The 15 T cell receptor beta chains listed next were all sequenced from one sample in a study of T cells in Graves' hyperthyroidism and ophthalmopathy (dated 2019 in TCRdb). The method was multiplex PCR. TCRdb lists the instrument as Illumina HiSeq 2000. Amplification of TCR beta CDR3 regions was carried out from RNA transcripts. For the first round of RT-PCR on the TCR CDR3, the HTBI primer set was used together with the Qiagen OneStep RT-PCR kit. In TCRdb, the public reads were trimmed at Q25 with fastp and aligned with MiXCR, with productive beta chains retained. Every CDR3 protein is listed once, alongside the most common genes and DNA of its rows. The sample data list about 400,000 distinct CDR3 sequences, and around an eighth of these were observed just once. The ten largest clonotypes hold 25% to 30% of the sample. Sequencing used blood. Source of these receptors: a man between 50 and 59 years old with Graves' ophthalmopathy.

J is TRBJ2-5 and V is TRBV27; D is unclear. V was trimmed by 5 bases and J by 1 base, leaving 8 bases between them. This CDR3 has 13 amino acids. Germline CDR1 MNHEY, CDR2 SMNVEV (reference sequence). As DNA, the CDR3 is TGTGCCAGCAGTATAAGAGTCCAAGAGACCCAGTACTTC. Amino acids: CASSIRVQETQYF.

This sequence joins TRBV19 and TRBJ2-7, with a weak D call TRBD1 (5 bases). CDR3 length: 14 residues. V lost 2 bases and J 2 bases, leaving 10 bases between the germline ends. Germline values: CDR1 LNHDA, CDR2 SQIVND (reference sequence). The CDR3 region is CASSITDTTYEQYF. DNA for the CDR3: TGTGCCAGTAGTATAACGGACACAACCTACGAGCAGTACTTC.

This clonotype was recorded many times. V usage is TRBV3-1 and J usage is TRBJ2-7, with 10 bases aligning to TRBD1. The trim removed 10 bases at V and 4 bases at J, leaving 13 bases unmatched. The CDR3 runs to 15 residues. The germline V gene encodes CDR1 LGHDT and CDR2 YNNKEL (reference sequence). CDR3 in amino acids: CATQPGQGIGYEQYF. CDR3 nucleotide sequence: TGTGCCACCCAACCGGGACAGGGGATAGGATACGAGCAGTACTTC.

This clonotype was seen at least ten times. In nucleotides, the CDR3 is TGTGCCAGCAGCTACGTTTGGAATCAGCCCCAGCATTTT. It yields the protein CASSYVWNQPQHF. V is TRBV7-2 and J is TRBJ1-5, with no clear D. Germline V gene lookup returns CDR1 SGHTA and CDR2 FQGNSA. Trimming stripped 4 bases from V and 4 bases from J, with 8 bases between. The CDR3 has 13 amino acids.

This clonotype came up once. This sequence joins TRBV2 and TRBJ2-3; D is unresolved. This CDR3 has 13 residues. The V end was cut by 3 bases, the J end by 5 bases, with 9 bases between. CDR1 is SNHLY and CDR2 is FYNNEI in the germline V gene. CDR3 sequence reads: CASSDTAGDTQYF. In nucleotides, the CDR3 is TGTGCCAGCAGTGACACAGCCGGAGATACGCAGTATTTT.

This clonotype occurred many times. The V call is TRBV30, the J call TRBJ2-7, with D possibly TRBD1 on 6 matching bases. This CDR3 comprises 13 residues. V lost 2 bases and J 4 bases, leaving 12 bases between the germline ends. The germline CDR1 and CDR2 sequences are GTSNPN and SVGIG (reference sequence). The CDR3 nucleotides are TGTGCCTGGAGTAAAACGCAGGGGTACGAGCAGTACTTC. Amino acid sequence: CAWSKTQGYEQYF.

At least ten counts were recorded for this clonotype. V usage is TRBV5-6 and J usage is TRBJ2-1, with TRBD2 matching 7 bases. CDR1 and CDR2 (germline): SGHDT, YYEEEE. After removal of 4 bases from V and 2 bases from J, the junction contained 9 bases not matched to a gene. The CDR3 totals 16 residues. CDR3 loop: CASSIFTSEAYNEQFF. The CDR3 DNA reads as TGTGCCAGCAGCATTTTCACTAGCGAGGCCTACAATGAGCAGTTCTTC.

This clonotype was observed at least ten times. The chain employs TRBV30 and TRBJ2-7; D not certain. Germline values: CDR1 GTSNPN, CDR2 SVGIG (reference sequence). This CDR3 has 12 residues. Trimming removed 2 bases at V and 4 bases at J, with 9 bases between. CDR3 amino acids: CAWSMTDYEQYF. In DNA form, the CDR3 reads TGTGCCTGGAGTATGACCGATTACGAGCAGTACTTC.

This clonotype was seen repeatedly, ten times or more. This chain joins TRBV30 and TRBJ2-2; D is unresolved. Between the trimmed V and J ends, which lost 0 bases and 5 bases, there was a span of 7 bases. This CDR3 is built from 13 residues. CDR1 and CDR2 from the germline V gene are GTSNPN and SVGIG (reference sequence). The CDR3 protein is CAWSVSGTGELFF. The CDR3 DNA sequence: TGTGCCTGGAGTGTCTCCGGGACCGGGGAGCTGTTTTTT.

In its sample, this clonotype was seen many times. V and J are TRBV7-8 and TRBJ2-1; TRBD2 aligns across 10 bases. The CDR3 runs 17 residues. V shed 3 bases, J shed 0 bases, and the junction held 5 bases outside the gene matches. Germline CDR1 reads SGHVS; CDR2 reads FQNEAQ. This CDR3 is CASSFRTSGISYNEQFF. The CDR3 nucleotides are TGTGCCAGCAGCTTCCGGACTAGCGGCATCTCCTACAATGAGCAGTTCTTC.

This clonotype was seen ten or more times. CDR3 protein: CASSQPGANQPQHF. The DNA of the CDR3 is TGCGCCAGCAGCCAACCTGGGGCCAATCAGCCCCAGCATTTT. The chain uses TRBV4-1 and TRBJ1-5; D perhaps matches TRBD1 (5 bases). The CDR3 has 14 residues. Germline CDR1 reads MGHRA; CDR2 reads YSYEKL. The V gene lost 2 bases and the J gene lost 3 bases, with 8 bases spanning the gap.

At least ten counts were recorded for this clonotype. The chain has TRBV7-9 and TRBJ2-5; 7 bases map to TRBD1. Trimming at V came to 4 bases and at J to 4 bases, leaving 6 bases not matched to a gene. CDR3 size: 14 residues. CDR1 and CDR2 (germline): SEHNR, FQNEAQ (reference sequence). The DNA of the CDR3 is TGTGCCAGCAGCTCTACAGGGGCTAGAGAGACCCAGTACTTC. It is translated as CASSSTGARETQYF. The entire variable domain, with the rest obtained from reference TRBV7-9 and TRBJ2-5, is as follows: DTGVSQNPRHKITKRGQNVTFRCDPISEHNRLYWYRQTLGQGPEFLTYFQNEAQLEKSRLLSDRFSAERPKGSFSTLEIQRTEQGDSAMYLCASSSTGARETQYFGPGTRLLVL.

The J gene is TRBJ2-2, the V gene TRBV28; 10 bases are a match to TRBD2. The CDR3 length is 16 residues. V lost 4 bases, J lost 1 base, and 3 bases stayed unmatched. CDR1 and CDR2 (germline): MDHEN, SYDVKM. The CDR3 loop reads CASSSRTSGNTGELFF. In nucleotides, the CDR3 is TGTGCCAGCAGTTCTCGGACTAGCGGGAACACCGGGGAGCTGTTTTTT.

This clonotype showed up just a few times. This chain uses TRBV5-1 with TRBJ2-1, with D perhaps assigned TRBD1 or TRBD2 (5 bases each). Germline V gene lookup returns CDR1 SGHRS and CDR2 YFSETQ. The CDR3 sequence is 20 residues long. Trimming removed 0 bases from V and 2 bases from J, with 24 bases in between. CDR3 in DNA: TGCGCCAGCAGCTTGGAGCCGGGACGCAGGCACCCGAGGGCCTACAATGAGCAGTTCTTC. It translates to CASSLEPGRRHPRAYNEQFF. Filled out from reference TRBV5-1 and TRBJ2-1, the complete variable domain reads KAGVTQTPRYLIKTRGQQVTLSCSPISGHRSVSWYQQTPGQGLQFLFEYFSETQRNKGNFPGRFSGRQFSNSRSEMNVSTLELGDSALYLCASSLEPGRRHPRAYNEQFFGPGTRLTVL.

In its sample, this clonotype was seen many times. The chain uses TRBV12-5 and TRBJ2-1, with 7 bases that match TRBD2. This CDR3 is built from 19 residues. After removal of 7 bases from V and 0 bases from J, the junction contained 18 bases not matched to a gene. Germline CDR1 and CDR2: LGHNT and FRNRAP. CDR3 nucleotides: TGTGCTAGTGAAGGTTTTGGTGCGGGAGCCGACGACTCCTACAATGAGCAGTTCTTC. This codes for CASEGFGAGADDSYNEQFF.